The 28 T cell receptor beta chains listed next were all sequenced from one sample in a study of cytomegalovirus exposure and HLA in healthy donors. It was with 60 Vbeta and 13 Jbeta primers that the PCR ran. The data were produced by immunoSEQ multiplex PCR, yet TCRdb's version contains in-frame clones alone and is incomplete. The sample lists 150,000 to 200,000 clones; around 83% were seen once. Sample: PBMCs. These receptor sequences come from a man aged 45-65 years in good health and CMV-seropositive.

The J gene is TRBJ1-5, the V gene TRBV4-1; TRBD1 is a possible D gene (5 bases). V was cut by 4 bases and J by 6 bases, with 10 bases left in between. Germline V lookup: CDR1 MGHRA, CDR2 YSYEKL. The CDR3 is 13 residues long. In DNA form, the CDR3 reads TGCGCCAGCAGCCCGGGGGGGTTTCAGCCCCAGCATTTT. Residues: CASSPGGFQPQHF.

V gene TRBV27 combines with J gene TRBJ2-1; TRBD2 agrees at 8 bases. V was pared by 2 bases and J by 9 bases, with 15 bases of the junction left unmatched. CDR1 and CDR2 (germline): MNHEY, SMNVEV (reference sequence). This CDR3 comprises 17 residues. CDR3 nucleotides: TGTGCCAGCAGTTTACTGCTCGAGCGGGGGACGGTTGGTGAGCAGTTCTTC. This gives the protein CASSLLLERGTVGEQFF.

V usage is TRBV28 and J usage is TRBJ2-7; 12 bases agree with TRBD2. V shed 7 bases, J shed 0 bases, and the junction held 7 bases outside the gene matches. Germline lookup yields CDR1 MDHEN and CDR2 SYDVKM. This CDR3 has 16 residues. CDR3 sequence (DNA): TGTGCCAGCATTGCTAGCGGGAGGGGTTACTCCTACGAGCAGTACTTC. Translation: CASIASGRGYSYEQYF. The full variable domain, completed using reference TRBV28 and TRBJ2-7, is DVKVTQSSRYLVKRTGEKVFLECVQDMDHENMFWYRQDPGLGLRLIYFSYDVKMKEKGDIPEGYSVSREKKERFSLILESASTNQTSMYLCASIASGRGYSYEQYFGPGTRLTVT.

The J gene is TRBJ1-2, the V gene TRBV2; D gene ambiguous. Trimming took off 4 bases at V and 6 bases at J, with 9 bases between the two ends. Germline CDR1 and CDR2: SNHLY and FYNNEI. The CDR3 totals 12 residues. CDR3 in amino acids: CASSVSEHGYTF. CDR3 in DNA: TGTGCCAGCAGTGTTTCGGAGCATGGCTACACCTTC.

The V and J genes are TRBV6-5 and TRBJ2-7; no clear D. V was pared by 0 bases and J by 4 bases, with 7 bases between. The CDR3 has 13 residues. Germline loops: CDR1 MNHEY, CDR2 SVGAGI. In DNA form, the CDR3 reads TGTGCCAGCAGTTACTCGTGGGCGTACGAGCAGTACTTC. Translating gives CASSYSWAYEQYF.

The genes are TRBV16 and TRBJ1-6, with a possible D match to TRBD1 (6 bases). CDR3 length: 13 residues. Germline CDR1 KGHSY, CDR2 FQNENV. Trimming shortened V by 7 bases and J by 7 bases, and 11 bases separated the two germline ends. The CDR3 sequence: CASKQGGNSPLHF. The CDR3 DNA is TGTGCCAGCAAACAGGGCGGCAATTCACCCCTCCACTTT. Full variable domain (outside the CDR3, taken from reference TRBV16 and TRBJ1-6): GEEVAQTPKHLVRGEGQKAKLYCAPIKGHSYVFWYQQVLKNEFKFLISFQNENVFDETGMPKERFSAKCLPNSPCSLEIQATKLEDSAVYFCASKQGGNSPLHFGNGTRLTVT.

The chain joins TRBV18 to TRBJ2-1, with D unclear. This CDR3 contains 15 residues. The germline V gene encodes CDR1 KGHSH and CDR2 LQKENI. Between the trimmed V and J ends, which lost 2 bases and 0 bases, there was a span of 8 bases. The CDR3 protein is CASSPTTGSYNEQFF. As DNA, the CDR3 is TGTGCCAGCTCACCAACGACGGGCTCCTACAATGAGCAGTTCTTC.

The V gene is TRBV4-1, the J gene TRBJ1-4, with 7 bases aligning to TRBD1. The V segment lost 0 bases and the J segment 3 bases; nucleotides outside the gene matches: 4. This CDR3 comprises 16 residues. Germline V gives CDR1 MGHRA, CDR2 YSYEKL. The CDR3 bases are TGCGCCAGCAGCCAAGATCAACAGGGGCCTAATGAAAAACTGTTTTTT. Its translation: CASSQDQQGPNEKLFF.

The chain joins TRBV5-4 to TRBJ2-2; 7 bases agree with TRBD1. The CDR3 covers 14 residues. CDR1 and CDR2 from the germline V gene are SGHNT and YYREEE (reference sequence). Trimming took 4 bases from V and 0 from J; bases not matched to a gene: 0. CDR3 DNA sequence: TGTGCCAGCAGCGGACAGGCGAACACCGGGGAGCTGTTTTTT. Its protein product is CASSGQANTGELFF. Together with reference TRBV5-4 and TRBJ2-2, the CDR3 gives the full variable domain: ETGVTQSPTHLIKTRGQQVTLRCSSQSGHNTVSWYQQALGQGPQFIFQYYREEENGRGNFPPRFSGLQFPNYSSELNVNALELDDSALYLCASSGQANTGELFFGEGSRLTVL.

The rearrangement joins TRBV2 to TRBJ1-4; TRBD1 matches 7 bases. V shed 2 bases and J 9 bases; nucleotides not matched to a gene: 9. In germline, CDR1 is SNHLY, CDR2 FYNNEI. The CDR3 spans 15 residues. CDR3 nucleotide sequence: TGTGCCAGCAGTGAACAGGCAGGGGGGTGGCAAAAACTGTTTTTT. Protein product: CASSEQAGGWQKLFF.

The V gene is TRBV5-1, the J gene TRBJ1-6, with 7 bases identical to TRBD1. Germline V lookup: CDR1 SGHRS, CDR2 YFSETQ. With 4 bases clipped from V and 0 bases from J, the junction kept 4 bases outside the gene matches. CDR3 size: 16 residues. The CDR3 nucleotides read TGCGCCAGCAGCCCTCAGGGGGTCTCCTATAATTCACCCCTCCACTTT. It yields the protein CASSPQGVSYNSPLHF.

This rearrangement joins TRBV4-2 to TRBJ1-5; D remains unclear. This CDR3 spans 16 amino acids. From germline, CDR1 is LGHNA and CDR2 YNFKEQ. V was shortened by 2 bases and J by 2 bases, with 13 bases between the two germline ends. CDR3 sequence reads: CASSQPQDTRNQPQHF. The DNA of the CDR3 is TGTGCCAGCAGCCAACCTCAGGATACTCGCAATCAGCCCCAGCATTTT.

This clone was detected only once. The sample contains more than one DNA sequence encoding this CDR3. V gene TRBV9 combines with J gene TRBJ2-5, with 9 bases fitting TRBD2. Germline V CDR1 and CDR2: SGDLS, YYNGEE. The CDR3 contains 16 residues. V trimming: 4 bases; J trimming: 1 base; junction bases outside the gene matches: 8. CDR3 residues: CASSPHSLAGQETQYF. The CDR3 DNA sequence: TGTGCCAGCAGCCCACACTCACTAGCGGGCCAAGAGACCCAGTACTTC.

The chain uses TRBV28 and TRBJ2-7; D is unresolved. The CDR3 loop spans 12 amino acids. Trimming took off 1 base at V and 3 bases at J, with 4 bases between the two ends. Germline loops: CDR1 MDHEN, CDR2 SYDVKM. The CDR3 DNA sequence: TGTGCCAGCAGTTTATCCCACTACGAGCAGTACTTC. Encoded protein: CASSLSHYEQYF.

The chain is built from TRBV7-9 and TRBJ1-2; 8 positions agree with TRBD1. CDR1 is SEHNR and CDR2 is FQNEAQ in the germline V gene (reference sequence). This CDR3 spans 13 amino acids. The V segment lost 5 bases and the J segment 7 bases; nucleotides outside the gene matches: 6. The CDR3: CASSTTDRVGYTF. In DNA, the CDR3 is TGTGCCAGCAGCACGACGGACAGGGTTGGCTACACCTTC.

The genes are TRBV19 and TRBJ2-3; TRBD2 agrees at 13 bases. CDR1 is LNHDA, CDR2 SQIVND, per germline (reference sequence). V lost 3 bases, J lost 4 bases, and 4 bases stayed unmatched. The CDR3 has 16 amino acids. In DNA form, the CDR3 reads TGTGCCAGTAGTATTCGGACTAGCGGGAGTGCAGATACGCAGTATTTT. Protein: CASSIRTSGSADTQYF.

This chain uses TRBV7-9 with TRBJ2-6; unclear D gene. Per the germline V gene, CDR1 is SEHNR and CDR2 is FQNEAQ (reference sequence). This CDR3 is 14 amino acids long. With 4 bases removed from V and 0 bases from J, the gap between germline ends came to 4 bases. CDR3: CASSSRSGANVLTF. The CDR3 DNA follows: TGTGCCAGCAGCTCGCGCTCTGGGGCCAACGTCCTGACTTTC.

The chain joins TRBV30 to TRBJ2-5, with 8 bases lining up with TRBD1. Losses at the gene ends were 4 bases for V and 5 bases for J; bases not matched to a gene: 6. This CDR3 is 13 amino acids long. Per germline, CDR1 GTSNPN and CDR2 SVGIG (reference sequence). CDR3 DNA: TGTGCCTGGAACAGGGGGGATAGGGAGACCCAGTACTTC. The encoded protein is CAWNRGDRETQYF.

The table lists this clone with a few counts. The chain has TRBV6-4 and TRBJ2-1; D is perhaps TRBD2 (5 bases). Germline CDR1 MRHNA, CDR2 SNTAGT. V was pared by 2 bases and J by 10 bases, with 12 bases between. The CDR3 contains 13 residues. The CDR3 coding sequence is TGTGCCAGCAGTGACACTCTCGAGGGAGAGCAGTTCTTC. It yields the protein CASSDTLEGEQFF.

With regard to this clone: Other DNA sequences of this sample code for an identical CDR3. The chain uses TRBV7-2 and TRBJ2-5; 11 nucleotides line up with TRBD2. With 1 base clipped from V and 1 base from J, the junction kept 2 bases outside the gene matches. CDR3 length: 16 residues. The germline V gene encodes CDR1 SGHTA and CDR2 FQGNSA. In DNA form, the CDR3 reads TGTGCCAGCAGCTTAGGCCTAGCGGGGGGCCAAGAGACCCAGTACTTC. Protein product: CASSLGLAGGQETQYF.

The chain recombines TRBV10-2 with TRBJ2-5; 9 bases map to TRBD1. The J call could be wrong; TRBJ2-7 is a better fit for the DNA end. The CDR3 extends over 14 amino acids. Per the germline V gene, CDR1 is WSHSY and CDR2 is SAAADI. The CDR3 reads CASRPGQGVYEQYF. The CDR3 region has the DNA TGCGCCAGCAGGCCGGGACAGGGAGTATACGAGCAGTACTTC.

The CDR3 nucleotides are TGTGCCATCAGTTCCGACACCAACGCCGTAGCTTTCTTT. Residues: CAISSDTNAVAFF. The V and J genes are TRBV10-3 and TRBJ1-1; D call uncertain. CDR3 length: 13 residues. The germline gives CDR1 ENHRY, CDR2 SYGVKD. V shed 5 bases and J shed 10 bases, with 17 bases lying between them.

The gene calls are TRBV5-1 and TRBJ2-1; TRBD2 matches at 13 bases. V shed 2 bases, J shed 10 bases, and the junction held 6 bases outside the gene matches. The CDR3 totals 15 residues. Per germline, CDR1 SGHRS and CDR2 YFSETQ. The CDR3 coding sequence is TGCGCCAGCAGCTTCTCTGGACTAGCGGGGGTGGAGCAGTTCTTC. Translation: CASSFSGLAGVEQFF. The variable domain in full, with the rest retrieved from reference TRBV5-1 and TRBJ2-1, is KAGVTQTPRYLIKTRGQQVTLSCSPISGHRSVSWYQQTPGQGLQFLFEYFSETQRNKGNFPGRFSGRQFSNSRSEMNVSTLELGDSALYLCASSFSGLAGVEQFFGPGTRLTVL.

The chain links TRBV7-2 to TRBJ2-3; 10 positions agree with TRBD1. This CDR3 is 16 amino acids long. V trimming: 5 bases; J trimming: 4 bases; junction bases outside the gene matches: 9. In germline, CDR1 is SGHTA, CDR2 FQGNSA. The CDR3 loop is CASSNRDRGSPDTQYF. In DNA, the CDR3 is TGTGCCAGCAGCAACCGGGACAGGGGATCTCCAGATACGCAGTATTTT.

About this clone: This same CDR3 is encoded by further DNA sequences in the sample. The genes are TRBV6-5 and TRBJ2-7; 8 bases are shared with TRBD1. The trim removed 9 bases at V and 4 bases at J, leaving 8 bases unmatched. From germline, CDR1 is MNHEY and CDR2 SVGAGI. This CDR3 region has 13 residues. The DNA for the CDR3 is TGTGCCAGTCGACCAGGGGGCGCATACGAGCAGTACTTC. Its translation: CASRPGGAYEQYF.

V usage is TRBV19 and J usage is TRBJ1-1; D ambiguous. Deletions cut 1 base from V and 5 bases from J, with 11 bases between. CDR1 LNHDA and CDR2 SQIVND come from the germline V gene (reference sequence). This CDR3 region has 14 residues. The chain's CDR3 is CASSIVGGGTEAFF. Written as DNA, the CDR3 is TGTGCCAGTAGTATAGTAGGCGGTGGGACTGAAGCTTTCTTT.

This sequence joins TRBV11-2 and TRBJ2-3, with 13 bases identical to TRBD2. This CDR3 is built from 17 residues. In germline, CDR1 is SGHAT, CDR2 FQNNGV. The V segment lost 2 bases and the J segment 3 bases; nucleotides outside the gene matches: 5. The CDR3 is CASSLNPGLAGTDTQYF. CDR3 nucleotides: TGTGCCAGCAGCTTAAACCCGGGACTAGCGGGAACAGATACGCAGTATTTT.

A single count supports this clone. This chain links TRBV7-8 with TRBJ2-1, with 12 bases fitting TRBD2. V shed 4 bases, J shed 1 base, and the junction held 5 bases outside the gene matches. Germline V CDR1 and CDR2: SGHVS, FQNEAQ. The CDR3 extends over 17 amino acids. The DNA for the CDR3 is TGTGCCAGCAGCTCAAGGACTAGCGGGGTTTCCTACAATGAGCAGTTCTTC. It translates to CASSSRTSGVSYNEQFF.